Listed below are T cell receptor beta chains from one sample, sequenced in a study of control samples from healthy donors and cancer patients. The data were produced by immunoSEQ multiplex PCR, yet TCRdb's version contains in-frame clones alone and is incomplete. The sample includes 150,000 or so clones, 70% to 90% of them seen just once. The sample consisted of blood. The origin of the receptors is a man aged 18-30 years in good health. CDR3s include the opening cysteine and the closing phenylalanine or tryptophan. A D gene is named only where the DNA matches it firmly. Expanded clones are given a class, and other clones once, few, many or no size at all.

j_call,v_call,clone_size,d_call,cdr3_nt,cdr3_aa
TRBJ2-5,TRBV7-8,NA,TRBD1,TGTGCCAGCAGCCAAGACAGGGAAGAGACCCAGTACTTC,CASSQDREETQYF
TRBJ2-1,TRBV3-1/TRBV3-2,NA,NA,TGTGCCAGCAGCCAAGGACGAAAGGTGAATTGGTTCTTC,CASSQGRKVNWFF
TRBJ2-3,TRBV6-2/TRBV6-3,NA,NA,TGTGCCAGCAGTTACGACGACTCCAGCACAGATACGCAGTATTTT,CASSYDDSSTDTQYF
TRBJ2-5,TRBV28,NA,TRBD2,TGTGCCAGCAGAACGGGGGGGCGGTGGGAGGAGACCCAGTACTTC,CASRTGGRWEETQYF
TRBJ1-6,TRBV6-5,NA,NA,TGTGCCAGCAGGCGGGACCCAAATTCACCCCTCCACTTT,CASRRDPNSPLHF
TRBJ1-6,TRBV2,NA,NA,TGTGCCAGCAGCTTGGCCGTTGAGGGTTCACCCCTCCACTTT,CASSLAVEGSPLHF
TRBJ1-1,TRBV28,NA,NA,TGTGCCAGCAGTTTCGGGGTAGCGGGTGATGCTTTCTTT,CASSFGVAGDAFF
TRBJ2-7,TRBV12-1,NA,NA,TGTGCCAGCAGCTCCGCCTTAGCGGGGGTGAGCTCCTACGAGCAGTACTTC,CASSSALAGVSSYEQYF
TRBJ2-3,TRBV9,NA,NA,TGTGCCAGCAGCCTTTCGACTAGTGTGGATACGCAGTATTTT,CASSLSTSVDTQYF
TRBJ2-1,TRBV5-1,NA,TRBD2,TGCGCCAGCAGCCCCACTAGCGGGGCGGCCAATGAGCAGTTCTTC,CASSPTSGAANEQFF
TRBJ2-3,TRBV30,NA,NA,TGTGCCTTCTTACCGGGATTCGGGGCGGCGCAGTATTTT,CAFLPGFGAAQYF
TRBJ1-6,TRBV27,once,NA,TGTGCCAGCAGTTTGGCCGGGACACCTAATTCACCCCTCCACTTT,CASSLAGTPNSPLHF
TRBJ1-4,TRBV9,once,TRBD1,TGTGCCAGCAGCGTAGCGACCGGGACAGGGGCCGAAAAACTGTTTTTT,CASSVATGTGAEKLFF
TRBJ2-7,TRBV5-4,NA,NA,TGTGCCAGCAGCTTGGGACGGGAATCCTCCTACGAGCAGTACTTC,CASSLGRESSYEQYF
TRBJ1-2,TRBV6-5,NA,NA,TGTGCCAGCAGTTACTCTTGGACGGCTAACTATGGCTACACCTTC,CASSYSWTANYGYTF
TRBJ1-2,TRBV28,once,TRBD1,TGTGCCAGCAGTGTAACAGGGGAAGATGGCTACACCTTC,CASSVTGEDGYTF
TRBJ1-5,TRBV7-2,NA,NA,TGTGCCAGCAGCTTAGGACAGGCGAGGCAGCCCCAGCATTTT,CASSLGQARQPQHF
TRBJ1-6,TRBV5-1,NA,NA,TGCGCCAGCAGCCGCTTAAACGGGGGTAATTCACCCCTCCACTTT,CASSRLNGGNSPLHF
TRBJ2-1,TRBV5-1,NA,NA,TGCGCCAGCAGCTTGGCTCAAGTTGGCCGGTACAATGAGCAGTTCTTC,CASSLAQVGRYNEQFF
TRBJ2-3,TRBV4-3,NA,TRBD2,TGCGCCAGCAGCCAAGGGGAAGGTAGCGGGGGGGCATGGGATACGCAGTATTTT,CASSQGEGSGGAWDTQYF
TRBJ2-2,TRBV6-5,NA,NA,TGTGCCAGCAGTTCCGCCGGGGAGCTGTTTTTT,CASSSAGELFF
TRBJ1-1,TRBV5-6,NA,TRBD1,TGTGCCAGCAGCTTAACAGGGGAGAACACTGAAGCTTTCTTT,CASSLTGENTEAFF
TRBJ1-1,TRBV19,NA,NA,TGTGCCAGTAGTTTCGCGGGGGCAATGGCTTTCTTT,CASSFAGAMAFF
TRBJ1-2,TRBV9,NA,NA,TGTGCCAGCAGCGTAATCACGGGCGGGGGGAATGGCTACACCTTC,CASSVITGGGNGYTF
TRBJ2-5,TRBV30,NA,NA,TGTGCCTCTAACAGGGGGGGGGAGACCCAGTACTTC,CASNRGGETQYF
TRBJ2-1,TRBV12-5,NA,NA,TGTGCTAGTGGTTCAGACAGGCACAATGAGCAGTTCTTC,CASGSDRHNEQFF
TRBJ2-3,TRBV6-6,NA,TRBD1,TGTGCCAGCTCCCCCGGACAGGCCTACACAGATACGCAGTATTTT,CASSPGQAYTDTQYF
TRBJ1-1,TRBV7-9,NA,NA,TGTGCCAGCAGCTTTGGGAACCGGTTTGGCACTGAAGCTTTCTTT,CASSFGNRFGTEAFF
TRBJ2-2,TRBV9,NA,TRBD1,TGTGCCAGCAGCACTACGGACAGGGGATGGCCCGGGGAGCTGTTTTTT,CASSTTDRGWPGELFF
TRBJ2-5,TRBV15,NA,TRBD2,TGTGCCACCAGCAGAGCGGTTGCGGGGGGGGAGACCCAGTACTTC,CATSRAVAGGETQYF
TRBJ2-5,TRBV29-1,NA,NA,TGCAGCGTTGAAGAAACGGGGGTCAGTCAGGAGACCCAGTACTTC,CSVEETGVSQETQYF
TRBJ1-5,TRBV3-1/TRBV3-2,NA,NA,TGTGCCAGCAGCCAAGGCAGGGGCAGCAATCAGCCCCAGCATTTT,CASSQGRGSNQPQHF
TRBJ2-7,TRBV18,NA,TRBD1,TGTGCCAGCTCAGGTGTTCCGGGACAGGGTTACGAGCAGTACTTC,CASSGVPGQGYEQYF
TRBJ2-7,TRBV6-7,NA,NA,TGTGCCAGCAGTGAAACCGGGACTTTCGGCTCCTACGAGCAGTACTTC,CASSETGTFGSYEQYF
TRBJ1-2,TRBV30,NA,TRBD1,TGTGCCTGGAGTGTAACAGGGGGGCTCGTCTATGGCTACACCTTC,CAWSVTGGLVYGYTF
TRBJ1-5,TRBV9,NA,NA,TGTGCCAGCAGCGTAGAAGGAGGGAAGGTACAGCCCCAGCATTTT,CASSVEGGKVQPQHF
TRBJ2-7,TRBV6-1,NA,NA,TGTGCCAGCAGTGAATCCAGGAGAGGATGGTTCTACGAGCAGTACTTC,CASSESRRGWFYEQYF
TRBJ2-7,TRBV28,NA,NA,TGTGCCAGCAGTTTGGAAAACTACGAGCAGTACTTC,CASSLENYEQYF
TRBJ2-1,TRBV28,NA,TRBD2,TGTGCCAGCAGTTTCCCGGCGGGGGTGGGCTCCTACAATGAGCAGTTCTTC,CASSFPAGVGSYNEQFF
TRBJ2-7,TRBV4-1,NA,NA,TGCGCCAGCAGCCAAGAGTCTGGTAGCTCCTACGAGCAGTACTTC,CASSQESGSSYEQYF
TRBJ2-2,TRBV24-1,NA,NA,TGTGCCACCAGTGATTTGCCAGGGGGGAAGAACACCGGGGAGCTGTTTTTT,CATSDLPGGKNTGELFF
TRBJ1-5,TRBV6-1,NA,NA,TGTGCCAGCAGTGAATTTGGCAGGGTGGGCAATCAGCCCCAGCATTTT,CASSEFGRVGNQPQHF
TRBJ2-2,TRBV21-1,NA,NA,TGTGCCAGCAGCAAAGGCTATGAGCGTGCGAACACCGGGGAGCTGTTTTTT,CASSKGYERANTGELFF
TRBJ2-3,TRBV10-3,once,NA,TGTGCCATCAAGGCGGGGGCCAGCACAGATACGCAGTATTTT,CAIKAGASTDTQYF
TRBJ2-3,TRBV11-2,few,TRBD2,TGTGCCAGCGAAACGACTAGCGGGTCCGGGGGGACGCAGTATTTT,CASETTSGSGGTQYF
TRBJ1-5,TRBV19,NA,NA,TGTGCCAGTAGTATAGGGGCGGGGGTTAGCAATCAGCCCCAGCATTTT,CASSIGAGVSNQPQHF
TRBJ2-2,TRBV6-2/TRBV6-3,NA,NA,TGTGCCAGCAGCTCACGGGGGGCGCGTACCGGGGAGCTGTTTTTT,CASSSRGARTGELFF
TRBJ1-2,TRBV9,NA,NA,TGTGCCAGCAGCGCCGAGGACACGATCTATGGCTACACCTTC,CASSAEDTIYGYTF
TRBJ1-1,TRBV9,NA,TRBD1,TGTGCCAGCAGCGAGGGACAGGGGGCAGGGACTGAAGCTTTCTTT,CASSEGQGAGTEAFF
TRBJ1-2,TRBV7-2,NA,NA,TGTGCCAGCAGCGTAGGAGGGGGGAACTATGGCTACACCTTC,CASSVGGGNYGYTF
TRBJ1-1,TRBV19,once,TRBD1,TGTGCCAGTTCCCCCGACAGGGCGAACACTGAAGCTTTCTTT,CASSPDRANTEAFF
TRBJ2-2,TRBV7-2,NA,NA,TGTGCCAGCAGCTTACTCGCGAACACCGGGGAGCTGTTTTTT,CASSLLANTGELFF
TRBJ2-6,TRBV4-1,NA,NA,TGCGCCAGCAGCTACGACTCTGGGGCCAACGTCCTGACTTTC,CASSYDSGANVLTF